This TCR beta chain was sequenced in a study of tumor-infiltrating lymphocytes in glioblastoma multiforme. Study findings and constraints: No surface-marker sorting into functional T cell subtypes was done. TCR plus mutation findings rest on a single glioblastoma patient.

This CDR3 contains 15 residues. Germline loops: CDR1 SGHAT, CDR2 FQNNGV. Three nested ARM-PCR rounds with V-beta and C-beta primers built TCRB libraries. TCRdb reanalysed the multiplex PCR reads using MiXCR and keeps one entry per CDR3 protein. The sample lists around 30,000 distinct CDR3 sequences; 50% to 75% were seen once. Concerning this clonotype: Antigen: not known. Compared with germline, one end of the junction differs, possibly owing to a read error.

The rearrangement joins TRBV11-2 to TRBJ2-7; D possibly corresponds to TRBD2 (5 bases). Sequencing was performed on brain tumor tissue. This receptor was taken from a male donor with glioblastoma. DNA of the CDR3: TGTGCCATCAGCTTCTCTATCCTAGCACTATACGAGCTGTACTTC. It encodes CAISFSILALYELYF.